Shown below are 14 T cell receptor beta chains from a single sample sequenced in a study of T cell clonotyping in hematopoietic cell transplantation. The assay was immunoSEQ multiplex PCR, and TCRdb's table has in-frame clones only and misses some. The data contain some 19,000 clones, about 80% of them singletons. Regarding time point: recipient sample about 28 days before transplant, after cytoreduction. The sequencing used peripheral blood mononuclear cells, collected before stem cell transplant. Receptor source: a man in his 60s with acute myeloid leukemia. Some clones in this sample may be carry-over from other donors' samples.

V is TRBV30 and J is TRBJ2-7; 7 positions agree with TRBD1. V shed 0 bases and J 5 bases; nucleotides not matched to a gene: 4. This CDR3 is 13 amino acids long. In germline, CDR1 is GTSNPN, CDR2 SVGIG (reference sequence). The CDR3 sequence is CAWSVRQGDEQYF. CDR3 DNA: TGTGCCTGGAGTGTACGGCAGGGGGACGAGCAGTACTTC.

The rearrangement links TRBV7-2 to TRBJ2-2; tentatively, D is TRBD2 (5 bases). The germline V gene encodes CDR1 SGHTA and CDR2 FQGNSA. This CDR3 has 15 residues. With 5 bases removed from V and 4 bases from J, the gap between germline ends came to 14 bases. CDR3 bases: TGTGCCAGCAGCCCAACGCGGGTGGGCACCGGGGAGCTGTTTTTT. Its translation: CASSPTRVGTGELFF. Based on the CDR3 plus reference TRBV7-2 and TRBJ2-2, the full variable domain is GAGVSQSPSNKVTEKGKDVELRCDPISGHTALYWYRQSLGQGLEFLIYFQGNSAPDKSGLPSDRFSAERTGGSVSTLTIQRTQQEDSAVYLCASSPTRVGTGELFFGEGSRLTVL.

The V and J genes are TRBV4-3 and TRBJ1-4; possible D gene TRBD1, 6 bases. The CDR3 loop spans 16 amino acids. Germline CDR1 reads LGHNA; CDR2 reads YSLEER. V lost 1 base and J 10 bases, leaving 19 bases between the germline ends. CDR3 DNA: TGCGCCAGCAGCCAAGGCCAGGCGGGGGGCGAGGGAAAACTGTTTTTT. Encoded protein: CASSQGQAGGEGKLFF.

V and J are TRBV13 and TRBJ2-1; D unresolved. The CDR3 has 15 residues. Germline V gene data show CDR1 as PRHDT and CDR2 as FYEKMQ (reference sequence). With 4 bases removed from V and 0 bases from J, the gap between germline ends came to 10 bases. CDR3 DNA sequence: TGTGCCAGCAGCTCTGATCGGAGCTCCTACAATGAGCAGTTCTTC. As protein: CASSSDRSSYNEQFF.

The count of this clone is one. The genes are TRBV4-3 and TRBJ1-4; 9 nucleotides match TRBD1. Trimming cost V 6 bases and J 6 bases; bases outside gene matches: 5. Germline-derived CDR1 and CDR2 are LGHNA and YSLEER. The CDR3 is made up of 14 amino acids. Here the CDR3 reads CASSGTGKDEKLFF. The DNA of the CDR3 is TGCGCCAGCAGTGGGACAGGGAAGGATGAAAAACTGTTTTTT.

This clone has just one count. CDR3 loop: CAWSGQYEQYF. For the CDR3, the DNA is TGTGCCTGGAGTGGTCAATACGAGCAGTACTTC. V usage is TRBV30 and J usage is TRBJ2-7; D remains ambiguous. The CDR3 covers 11 residues. The V end was cut by 1 base, the J end by 4 bases, with 5 bases between. In germline, CDR1 is GTSNPN, CDR2 SVGIG (reference sequence).

This clone was detected only a few times. The chain couples TRBV6-5 to TRBJ2-2, with D unresolved. The CDR3 covers 15 residues. V lost 0 bases, J lost 3 bases, and 8 bases lay in between. Germline-derived CDR1 and CDR2 are MNHEY and SVGAGI. CDR3: CASSYSRPDTGELFF. Here the CDR3 DNA reads TGTGCCAGCAGTTACTCCCGTCCTGACACCGGGGAGCTGTTTTTT.

This sequence joins TRBV7-3 and TRBJ2-2, with D maybe TRBD1 (5 bases). V dropped 8 bases and J dropped 4 bases, with 11 bases sitting between them. Looked up from germline, CDR1 is SGHTA and CDR2 is FQGTGA. The CDR3 spans 13 residues. CDR3 residues: CASSTQGTGELFF. CDR3 in DNA: TGTGCCAGCTCAACCCAGGGCACCGGGGAGCTGTTTTTT.

This clone was seen only once. The genes are TRBV9 and TRBJ2-1; D perhaps matches TRBD2 (5 bases). CDR3 length: 15 amino acids. V was clipped by 0 bases and J by 1 base, with 8 bases between them. Germline V gives CDR1 SGDLS, CDR2 YYNGEE. The CDR3 nucleotides are TGTGCCAGCAGCGTAGCACTAGGTTCCTACAATGAGCAGTTCTTC. The encoded protein is CASSVALGSYNEQFF.

The V gene is TRBV5-1, the J gene TRBJ2-5; TRBD2 agrees at 7 bases. Germline V gene lookup returns CDR1 SGHRS and CDR2 YFSETQ. The trim removed 6 bases at V and 4 bases at J, leaving 9 bases unmatched. This CDR3 comprises 14 residues. The CDR3 DNA sequence: TGCGCCAGCACGCAGTTGGGCGGGGGAGAGACCCAGTACTTC. It is translated as CASTQLGGGETQYF.

J is TRBJ1-2 and V is TRBV5-1, with a weak D call TRBD1 (5 bases). The CDR3 extends over 14 amino acids. Looked up from germline, CDR1 is SGHRS and CDR2 is YFSETQ. V dropped 0 bases and J dropped 7 bases, with 13 bases sitting between them. DNA for the CDR3: TGCGCCAGCAGCTTGGGTGGCAGGGCGGCTGGCTACACCTTC. Protein product: CASSLGGRAAGYTF.

This clone was seen only a few times. One end of the junction does not line up with germline, which may come from a read error. The chain is built from TRBV20-1 and TRBJ1-2, with D perhaps TRBD1 (6 bases). The germline V gene encodes CDR1 DFQATT and CDR2 SNEGSKA (reference sequence). The CDR3 has 11 residues. CDR3 nucleotides: TGCAGTGCTAGAGTTGTGGACAAGGGGGCCTTC. It is translated as CSARVVDKGAF.

The chain has TRBV9 and TRBJ1-4; D possibly corresponds to TRBD1 (6 bases). The germline gives CDR1 SGDLS, CDR2 YYNGEE. Deletions cut 4 bases from V and 2 bases from J, with 9 bases between. This CDR3 region has 14 residues. In DNA form, the CDR3 reads TGTGCCAGCAGCTTCGGACAGACTAATGAAAAACTGTTTTTT. Translation gives CASSFGQTNEKLFF.

The chain is built from TRBV6-1 and TRBJ1-2; 7 bases align to TRBD1. CDR1 is MNHNS and CDR2 is SASEGT in the germline V gene. This CDR3 has 15 amino acids. V lost 2 bases and J lost 3; bases outside the gene matches: 6. This CDR3 is CASSETTGYHYGYTF. DNA for the CDR3: TGTGCCAGCAGTGAAACGACAGGGTATCACTATGGCTACACCTTC.